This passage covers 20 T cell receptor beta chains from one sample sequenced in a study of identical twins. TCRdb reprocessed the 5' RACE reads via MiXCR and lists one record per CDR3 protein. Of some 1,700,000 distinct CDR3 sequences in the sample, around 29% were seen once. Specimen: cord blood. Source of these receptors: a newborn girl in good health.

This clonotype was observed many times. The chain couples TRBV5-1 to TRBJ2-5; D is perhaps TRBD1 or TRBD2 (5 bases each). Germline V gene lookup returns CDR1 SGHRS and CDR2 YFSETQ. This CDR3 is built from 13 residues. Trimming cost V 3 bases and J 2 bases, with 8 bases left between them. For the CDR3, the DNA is TGCGCCAGCAGCTGGGGACCTCAAGAGACCCAGTACTTC. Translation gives CASSWGPQETQYF. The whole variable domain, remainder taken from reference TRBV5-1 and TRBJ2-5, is KAGVTQTPRYLIKTRGQQVTLSCSPISGHRSVSWYQQTPGQGLQFLFEYFSETQRNKGNFPGRFSGRQFSNSRSEMNVSTLELGDSALYLCASSWGPQETQYFGPGTRLLVL.

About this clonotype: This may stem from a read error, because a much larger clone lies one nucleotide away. CDR3: CASSQDKSASGYYELYF. The DNA of the CDR3 is TGTGCCAGCAGCCAAGATAAATCGGCTAGCGGCTACTACGAGCTGTACTTC. This chain joins TRBV4-2 and TRBJ2-4, with 7 bases aligning to TRBD2. The germline V gene encodes CDR1 LGHNA and CDR2 YNFKEQ. The CDR3 consists of 17 residues. Trimming at V came to 0 bases and at J to 15 bases, leaving 20 bases not matched to a gene.

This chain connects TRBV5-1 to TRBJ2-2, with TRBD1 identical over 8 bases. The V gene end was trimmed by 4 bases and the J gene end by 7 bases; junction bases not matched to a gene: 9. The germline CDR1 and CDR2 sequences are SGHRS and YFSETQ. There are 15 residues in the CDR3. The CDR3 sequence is CASSPGTGGIGELFF. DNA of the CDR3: TGCGCCAGCAGCCCTGGAACAGGGGGTATCGGGGAGCTGTTTTTT.

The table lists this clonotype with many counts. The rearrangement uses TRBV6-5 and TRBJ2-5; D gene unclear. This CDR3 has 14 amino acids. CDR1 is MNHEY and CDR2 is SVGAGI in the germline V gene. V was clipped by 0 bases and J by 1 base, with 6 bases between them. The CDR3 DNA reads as TGTGCCAGCAGTTACTCCTCGCCCCAAGAGACCCAGTACTTC. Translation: CASSYSSPQETQYF.

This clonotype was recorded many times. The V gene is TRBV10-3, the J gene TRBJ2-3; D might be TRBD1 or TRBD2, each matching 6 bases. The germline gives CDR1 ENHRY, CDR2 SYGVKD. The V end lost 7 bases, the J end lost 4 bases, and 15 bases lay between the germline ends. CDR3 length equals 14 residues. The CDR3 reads CAIKGLGGSDTQYF. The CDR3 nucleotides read TGTGCCATCAAGGGGCTGGGGGGCTCAGATACGCAGTATTTT.

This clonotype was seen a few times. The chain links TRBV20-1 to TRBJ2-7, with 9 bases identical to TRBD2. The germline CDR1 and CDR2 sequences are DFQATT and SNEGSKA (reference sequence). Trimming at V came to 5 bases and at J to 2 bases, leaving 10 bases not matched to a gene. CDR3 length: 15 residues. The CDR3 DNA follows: TGCAGTGCTTCCGGCCCTAGCGGGATGACCTACGAGCAGTACTTC. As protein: CSASGPSGMTYEQYF.

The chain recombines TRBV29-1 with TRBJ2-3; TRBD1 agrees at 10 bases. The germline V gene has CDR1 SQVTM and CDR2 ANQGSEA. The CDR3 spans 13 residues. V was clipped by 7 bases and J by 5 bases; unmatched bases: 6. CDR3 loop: CSGQGALGDTQYF. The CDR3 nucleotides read TGCAGCGGACAGGGGGCGCTGGGAGATACGCAGTATTTT.

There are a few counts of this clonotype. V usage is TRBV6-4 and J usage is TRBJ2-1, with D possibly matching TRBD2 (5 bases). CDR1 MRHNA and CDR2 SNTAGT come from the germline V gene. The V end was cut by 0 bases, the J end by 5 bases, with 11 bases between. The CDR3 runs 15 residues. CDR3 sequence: CASSDSRLANNEQFF. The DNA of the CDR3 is TGTGCCAGCAGTGACTCCCGGCTAGCCAACAATGAGCAGTTCTTC.

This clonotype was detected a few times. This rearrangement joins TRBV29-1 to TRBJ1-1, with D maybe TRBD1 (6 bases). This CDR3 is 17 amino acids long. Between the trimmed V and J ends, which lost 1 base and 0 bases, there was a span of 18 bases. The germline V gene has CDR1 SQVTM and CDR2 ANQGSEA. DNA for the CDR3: TGCAGCGTTGAAGGTCAGGGGCACACCACCTTGAACACTGAAGCTTTCTTT. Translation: CSVEGQGHTTLNTEAFF.

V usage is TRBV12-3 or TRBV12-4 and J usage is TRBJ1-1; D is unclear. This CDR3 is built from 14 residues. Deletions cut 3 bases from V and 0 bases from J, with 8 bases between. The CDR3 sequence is CASSLPRLNTEAFF. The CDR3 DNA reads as TGTGCCAGCAGTTTGCCCCGATTGAACACTGAAGCTTTCTTT.

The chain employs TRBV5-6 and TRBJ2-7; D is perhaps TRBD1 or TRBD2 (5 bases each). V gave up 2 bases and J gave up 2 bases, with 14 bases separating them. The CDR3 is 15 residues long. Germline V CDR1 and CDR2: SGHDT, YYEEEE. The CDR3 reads CASSFTGTEPYEQYF. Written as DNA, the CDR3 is TGTGCCAGCAGCTTCACCGGGACCGAACCCTACGAGCAGTACTTC.

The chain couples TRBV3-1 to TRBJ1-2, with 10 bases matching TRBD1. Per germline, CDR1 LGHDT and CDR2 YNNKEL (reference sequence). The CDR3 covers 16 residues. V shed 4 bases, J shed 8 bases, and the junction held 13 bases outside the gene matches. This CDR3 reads CASSPNSGQGGYGYTF. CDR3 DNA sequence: TGTGCCAGCAGCCCCAACTCCGGACAGGGGGGTTACGGCTACACCTTC.

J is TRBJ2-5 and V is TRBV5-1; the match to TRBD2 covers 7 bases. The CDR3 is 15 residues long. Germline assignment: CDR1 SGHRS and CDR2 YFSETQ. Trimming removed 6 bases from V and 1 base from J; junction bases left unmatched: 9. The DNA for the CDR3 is TGCGCCAGCAAAATCGGGACTATTCCCCAAGAGACCCAGTACTTC. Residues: CASKIGTIPQETQYF.

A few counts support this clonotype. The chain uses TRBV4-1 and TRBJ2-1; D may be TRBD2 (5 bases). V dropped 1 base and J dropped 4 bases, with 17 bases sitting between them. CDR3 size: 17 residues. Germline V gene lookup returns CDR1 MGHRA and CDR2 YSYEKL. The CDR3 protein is CASSQGQRITLYNEQFF. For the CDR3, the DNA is TGCGCCAGCAGCCAAGGCCAGCGGATTACCCTATACAATGAGCAGTTCTTC.

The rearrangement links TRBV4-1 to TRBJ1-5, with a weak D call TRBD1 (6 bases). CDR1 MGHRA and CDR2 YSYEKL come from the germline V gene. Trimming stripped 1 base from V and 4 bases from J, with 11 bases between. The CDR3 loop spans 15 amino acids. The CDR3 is CASSQGGTHNQPQHF. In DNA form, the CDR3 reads TGCGCCAGCAGCCAAGGAGGGACACATAATCAGCCCCAGCATTTT.

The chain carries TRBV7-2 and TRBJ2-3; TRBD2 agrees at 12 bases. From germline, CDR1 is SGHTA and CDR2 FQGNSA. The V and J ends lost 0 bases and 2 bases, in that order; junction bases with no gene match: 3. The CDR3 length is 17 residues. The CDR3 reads CASSLAGTSGFTDTQYF. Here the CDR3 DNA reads TGTGCCAGCAGCTTAGCTGGGACTAGCGGGTTCACAGATACGCAGTATTTT.

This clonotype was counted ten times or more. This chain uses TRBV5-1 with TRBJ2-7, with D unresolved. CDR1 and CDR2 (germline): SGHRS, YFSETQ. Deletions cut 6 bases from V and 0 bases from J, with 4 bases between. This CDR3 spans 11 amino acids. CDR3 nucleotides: TGCGCCAGCAAAGGCTCCTACGAGCAGTACTTC. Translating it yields CASKGSYEQYF.

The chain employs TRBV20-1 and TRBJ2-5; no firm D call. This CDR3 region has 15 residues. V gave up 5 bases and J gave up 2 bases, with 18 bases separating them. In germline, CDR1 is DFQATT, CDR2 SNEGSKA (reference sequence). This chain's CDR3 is CSASRDSRLQETQYF. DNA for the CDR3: TGCAGTGCTTCCCGAGACTCCCGCTTACAAGAGACCCAGTACTTC.

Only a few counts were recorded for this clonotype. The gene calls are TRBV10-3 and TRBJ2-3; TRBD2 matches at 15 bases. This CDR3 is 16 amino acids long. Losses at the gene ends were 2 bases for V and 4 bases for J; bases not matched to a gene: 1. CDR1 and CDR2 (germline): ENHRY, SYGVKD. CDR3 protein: CAISEGTSGGSDTQYF. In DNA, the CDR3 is TGTGCCATCAGTGAGGGGACTAGCGGGGGGTCAGATACGCAGTATTTT.

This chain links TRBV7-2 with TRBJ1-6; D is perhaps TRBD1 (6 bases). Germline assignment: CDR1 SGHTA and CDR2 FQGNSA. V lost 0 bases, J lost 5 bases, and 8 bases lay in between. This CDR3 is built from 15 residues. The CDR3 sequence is CASSLARTDNSPLHF. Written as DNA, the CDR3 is TGTGCCAGCAGCTTAGCGAGGACAGATAATTCACCCCTCCACTTT.